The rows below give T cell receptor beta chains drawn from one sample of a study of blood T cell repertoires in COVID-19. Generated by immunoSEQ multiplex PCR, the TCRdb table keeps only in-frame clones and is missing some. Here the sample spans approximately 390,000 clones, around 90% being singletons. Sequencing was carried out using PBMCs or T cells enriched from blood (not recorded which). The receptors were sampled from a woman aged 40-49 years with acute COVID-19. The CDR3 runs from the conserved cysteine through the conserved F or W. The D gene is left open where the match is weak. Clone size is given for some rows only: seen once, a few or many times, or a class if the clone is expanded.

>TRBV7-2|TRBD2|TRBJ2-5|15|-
TGTGCCAGCAGCTTAGGTGCTAGCGGGGACGGGACCCAGTACTTC
CASSLGASGDGTQYF
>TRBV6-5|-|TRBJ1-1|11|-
TGTGCCAGCAGTTGGGGCAGCGAAGCTTTCTTT
CASSWGSEAFF
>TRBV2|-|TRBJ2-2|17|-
TGTGCCAGCAGTGAAAAGGACGTATCGGAGGACACCGGGGAGCTGTTTTTT
CASSEKDVSEDTGELFF
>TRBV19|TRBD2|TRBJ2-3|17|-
TGTGCCAGTAGTATCACTAGCGGGCCCACTAGCACAGATACGCAGTATTTT
CASSITSGPTSTDTQYF
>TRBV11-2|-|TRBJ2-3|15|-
TGTGCCAGCAGCTTAGATCGAGGAAGCACAGATACGCAGTATTTT
CASSLDRGSTDTQYF
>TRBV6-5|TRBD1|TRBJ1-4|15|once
TGTGCCAGCAGGACCCAGGGGGCGATTAATGAAAAACTGTTTTTT
CASRTQGAINEKLFF
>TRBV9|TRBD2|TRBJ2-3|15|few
TGTGCCAGCAGCCACAGCGGGGGGGCAACAGATACGCAGTATTTT
CASSHSGGATDTQYF
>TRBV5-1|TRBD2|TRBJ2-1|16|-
TGCGCCAGCAGCTTGGCTCTAGCGGGGAACCTTAATGAGCAGTTCTTC
CASSLALAGNLNEQFF
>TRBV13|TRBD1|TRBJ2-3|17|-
TGTGCCAGCAGCTCGTATGGACGGACAGGGGGATCGGATACGCAGTATTTT
CASSSYGRTGGSDTQYF
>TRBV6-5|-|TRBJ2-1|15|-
TGTGCCAGCAGCCCGACTAGACTCTCCTACAATGAGCAGTTCTTC
CASSPTRLSYNEQFF
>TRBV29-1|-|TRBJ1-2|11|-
TGCAGCGTTGGGCAAAACTATGGCTACACCTTC
CSVGQNYGYTF
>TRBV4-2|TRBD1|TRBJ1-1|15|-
TGTGCCAGCAGCCAAGATCTGGGACAGGGGCCTGAAGCTTTCTTT
CASSQDLGQGPEAFF
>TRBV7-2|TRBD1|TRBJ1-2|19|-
TGTGCCAGCAGCTTAGAAGGTTCGATGTGGACAGGGGGTAACTATGGCTACACCTTC
CASSLEGSMWTGGNYGYTF
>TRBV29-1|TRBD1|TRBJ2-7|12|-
TGCAGCGTTTTTGACAGGGTCTACGAGCAGTACTTC
CSVFDRVYEQYF
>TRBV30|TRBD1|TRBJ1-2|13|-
TGTGCCTGGAGCAGACAGGGGTTGGATGGCTACACCTTC
CAWSRQGLDGYTF
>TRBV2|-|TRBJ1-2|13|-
TGTGCCAGCAGGGATAATGGAGTCTTCGGCTACACCTTC
CASRDNGVFGYTF
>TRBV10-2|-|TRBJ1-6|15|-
TGCGCCAGCAGTGATTTCCGGGGGAATAATTCACCCCTCCACTTT
CASSDFRGNNSPLHF
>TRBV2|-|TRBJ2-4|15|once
TGTGCCAGCAAATCAGGCGGGGGCGGAGAAAACATTCAGTACTTC
CASKSGGGGENIQYF
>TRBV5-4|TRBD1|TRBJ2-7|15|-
TGTGCCAGCAGCAAGGGACAGGAGCTGACCTCCGAGCAGTACTTC
CASSKGQELTSEQYF
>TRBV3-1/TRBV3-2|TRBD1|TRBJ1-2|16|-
TGTGCCAGCAGTCTGCGGACGTTGGACAGGGGGCGAGGCTACACCTTC
CASSLRTLDRGRGYTF